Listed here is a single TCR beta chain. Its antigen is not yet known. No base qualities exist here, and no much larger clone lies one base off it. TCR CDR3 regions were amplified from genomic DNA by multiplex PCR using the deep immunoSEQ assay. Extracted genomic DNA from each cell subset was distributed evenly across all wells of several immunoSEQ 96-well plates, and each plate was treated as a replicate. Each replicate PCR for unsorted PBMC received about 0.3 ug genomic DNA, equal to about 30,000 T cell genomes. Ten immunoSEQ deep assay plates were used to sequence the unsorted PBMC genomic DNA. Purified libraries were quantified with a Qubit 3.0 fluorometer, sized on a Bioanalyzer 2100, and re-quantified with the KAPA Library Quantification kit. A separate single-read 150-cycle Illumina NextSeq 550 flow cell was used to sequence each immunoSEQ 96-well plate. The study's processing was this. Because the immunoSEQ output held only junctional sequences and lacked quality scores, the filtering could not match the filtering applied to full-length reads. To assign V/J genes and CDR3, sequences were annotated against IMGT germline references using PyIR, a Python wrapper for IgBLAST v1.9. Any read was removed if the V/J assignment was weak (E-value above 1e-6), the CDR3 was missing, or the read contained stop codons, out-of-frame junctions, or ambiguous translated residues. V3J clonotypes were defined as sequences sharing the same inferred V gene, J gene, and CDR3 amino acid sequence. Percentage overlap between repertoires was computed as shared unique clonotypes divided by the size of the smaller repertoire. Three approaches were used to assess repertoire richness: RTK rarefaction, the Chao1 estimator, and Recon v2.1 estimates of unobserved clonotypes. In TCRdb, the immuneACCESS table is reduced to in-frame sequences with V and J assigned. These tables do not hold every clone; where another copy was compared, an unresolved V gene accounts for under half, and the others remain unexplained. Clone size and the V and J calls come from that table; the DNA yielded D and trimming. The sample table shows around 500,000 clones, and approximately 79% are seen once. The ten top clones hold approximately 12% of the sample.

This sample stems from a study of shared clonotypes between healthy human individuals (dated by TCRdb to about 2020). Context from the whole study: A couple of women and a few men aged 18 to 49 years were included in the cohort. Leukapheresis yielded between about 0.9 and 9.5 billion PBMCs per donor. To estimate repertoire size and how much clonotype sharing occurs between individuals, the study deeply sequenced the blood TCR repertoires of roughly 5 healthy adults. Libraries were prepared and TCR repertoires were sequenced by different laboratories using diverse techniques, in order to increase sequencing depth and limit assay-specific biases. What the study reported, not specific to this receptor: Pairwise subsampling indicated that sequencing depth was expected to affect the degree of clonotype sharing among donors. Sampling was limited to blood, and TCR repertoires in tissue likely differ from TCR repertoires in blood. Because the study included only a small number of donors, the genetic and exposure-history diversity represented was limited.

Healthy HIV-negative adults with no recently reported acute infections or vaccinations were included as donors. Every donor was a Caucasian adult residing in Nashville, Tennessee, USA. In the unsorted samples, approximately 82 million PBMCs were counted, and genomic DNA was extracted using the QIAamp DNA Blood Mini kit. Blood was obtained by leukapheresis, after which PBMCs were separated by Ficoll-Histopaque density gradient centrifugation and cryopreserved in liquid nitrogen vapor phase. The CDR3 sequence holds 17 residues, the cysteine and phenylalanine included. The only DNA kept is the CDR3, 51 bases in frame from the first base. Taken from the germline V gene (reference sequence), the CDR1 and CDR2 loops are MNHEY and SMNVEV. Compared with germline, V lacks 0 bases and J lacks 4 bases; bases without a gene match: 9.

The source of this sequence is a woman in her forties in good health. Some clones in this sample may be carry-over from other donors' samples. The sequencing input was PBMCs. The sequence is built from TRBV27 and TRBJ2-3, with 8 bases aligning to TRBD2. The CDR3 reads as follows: CASSLSAGGGFADTQYF. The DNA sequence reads TGTGCCAGCAGTTTATCTGCGGGAGGAGGTTTTGCAGATACGCAGTATTTT.